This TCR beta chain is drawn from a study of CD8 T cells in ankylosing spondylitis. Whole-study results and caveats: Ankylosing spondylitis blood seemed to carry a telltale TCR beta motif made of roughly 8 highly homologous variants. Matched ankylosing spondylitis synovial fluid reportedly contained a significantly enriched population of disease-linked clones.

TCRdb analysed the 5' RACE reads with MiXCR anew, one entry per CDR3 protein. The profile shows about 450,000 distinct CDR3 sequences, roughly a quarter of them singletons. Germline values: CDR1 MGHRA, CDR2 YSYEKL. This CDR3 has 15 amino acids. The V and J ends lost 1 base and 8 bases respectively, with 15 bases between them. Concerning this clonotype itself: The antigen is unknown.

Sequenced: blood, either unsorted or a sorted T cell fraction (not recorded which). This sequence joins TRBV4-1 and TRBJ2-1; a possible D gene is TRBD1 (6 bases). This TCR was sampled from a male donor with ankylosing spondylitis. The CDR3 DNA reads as TGCGCCAGCAGCCAAGTTCCCAGGGGCCTAGATGAGCAGTTCTTC. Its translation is CASSQVPRGLDEQFF.